The source of this T cell receptor beta chain is a study of PD-1 blockade in classical Hodgkin lymphoma. All patients relapsed after autologous stem cell transplantation, and brentuximab vedotin exposure varied. Sequencing used immunoSEQ multiplex PCR; TCRdb keeps in-frame clones, though not all of them. The repertoire holds under 30,000 clones, with less than 80% as singletons. Study outcomes and limitations: Reasons behind the repertoire differences stay unclear, perhaps disease activity or earlier therapy.

This clone turned up a few times. What it binds is not known. Sequencing used peripheral blood mononuclear cells (PBMCs), obtained before the second cycle of nivolumab. This receptor was taken from a human donor with classical Hodgkin lymphoma.

Written as DNA, the CDR3 is TGTGCCAGCAGCCCCGGGTCTTACGGGGATGGCTACACCTTC. This gives the protein CASSPGSYGDGYTF. The rearrangement links TRBV2 to TRBJ1-2; no firm D call. Per the germline V gene, CDR1 is SNHLY and CDR2 is FYNNEI. CDR3 size: 14 residues. V was clipped by 6 bases and J by 6 bases, with 17 bases between them.